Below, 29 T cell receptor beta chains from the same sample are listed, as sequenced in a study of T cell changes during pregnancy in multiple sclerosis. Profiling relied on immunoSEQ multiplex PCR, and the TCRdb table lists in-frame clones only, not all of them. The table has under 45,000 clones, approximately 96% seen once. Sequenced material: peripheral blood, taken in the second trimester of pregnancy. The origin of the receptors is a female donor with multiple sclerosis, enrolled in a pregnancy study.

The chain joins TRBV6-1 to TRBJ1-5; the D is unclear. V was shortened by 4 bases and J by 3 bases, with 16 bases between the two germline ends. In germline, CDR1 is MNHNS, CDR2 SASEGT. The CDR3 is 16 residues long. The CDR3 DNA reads TGTGCCAGCAGTGGGCTTCGACTGGTTGTCAATCAGCCCCAGCATTTT. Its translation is CASSGLRLVVNQPQHF.

CDR3 in DNA: TGTGCCAGCAGCCAGACAGGGTTCACTGAAGCTTTCTTT. This sequence encodes CASSQTGFTEAFF. This rearrangement joins TRBV9 to TRBJ1-1; 7 bases match TRBD1. Germline CDR1 SGDLS, CDR2 YYNGEE. The CDR3 contains 13 residues. Trimming removed 4 bases from V and 4 bases from J; junction bases left unmatched: 4.

The CDR3 DNA sequence: TGTGCCAGTAGGGCCCGGGATAACTATGGCTACACCTTC. Its protein product is CASRARDNYGYTF. The genes are TRBV19 and TRBJ1-2; D gene unclear. Germline values: CDR1 LNHDA, CDR2 SQIVND (reference sequence). Trimming took off 6 bases at V and 1 base at J, with 9 bases between the two ends. The CDR3 is 13 amino acids.

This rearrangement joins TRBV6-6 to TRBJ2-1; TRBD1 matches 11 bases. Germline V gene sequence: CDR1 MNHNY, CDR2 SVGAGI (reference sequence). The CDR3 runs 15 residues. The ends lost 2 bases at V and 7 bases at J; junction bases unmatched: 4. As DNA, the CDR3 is TGTGCCAGCAGTTACGACGGGACAGGGGGGAATGAGCAGTTCTTC. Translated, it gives CASSYDGTGGNEQFF.

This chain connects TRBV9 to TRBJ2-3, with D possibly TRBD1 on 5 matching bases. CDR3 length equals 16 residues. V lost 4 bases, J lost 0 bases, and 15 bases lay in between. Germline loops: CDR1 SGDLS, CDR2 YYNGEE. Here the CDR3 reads CASSPQTATSTDTQYF. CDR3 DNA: TGTGCCAGCAGCCCTCAGACAGCGACTAGCACAGATACGCAGTATTTT.

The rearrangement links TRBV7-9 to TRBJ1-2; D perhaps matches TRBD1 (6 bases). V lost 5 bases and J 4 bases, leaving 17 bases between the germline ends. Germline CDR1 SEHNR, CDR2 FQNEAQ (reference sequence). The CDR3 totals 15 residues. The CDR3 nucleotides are TGTGCCAGCAGCCGGTCAGGACAGCCCATCTATGGCTACACCTTC. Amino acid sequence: CASSRSGQPIYGYTF.

The DNA for the CDR3 is TGTGCCAGCAGTTTACGTCACGGTATGGGCACAGATACGCAGTATTTT. This codes for CASSLRHGMGTDTQYF. The rearrangement uses TRBV27 and TRBJ2-3; D gene unclear. This CDR3 has 16 amino acids. Germline V gene lookup returns CDR1 MNHEY and CDR2 SMNVEV (reference sequence). V lost 2 bases, J lost 1 base, and 13 bases lay in between.

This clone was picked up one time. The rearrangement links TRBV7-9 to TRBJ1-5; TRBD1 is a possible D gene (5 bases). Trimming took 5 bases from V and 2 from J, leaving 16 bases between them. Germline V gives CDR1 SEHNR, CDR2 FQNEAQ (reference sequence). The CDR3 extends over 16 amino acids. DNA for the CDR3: TGTGCCAGCAGCCTCGGGGGGAGCCAGGGCAATCAGCCCCAGCATTTT. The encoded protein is CASSLGGSQGNQPQHF. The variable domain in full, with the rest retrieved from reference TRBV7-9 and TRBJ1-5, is DTGVSQNPRHKITKRGQNVTFRCDPISEHNRLYWYRQTLGQGPEFLTYFQNEAQLEKSRLLSDRFSAERPKGSFSTLEIQRTEQGDSAMYLCASSLGGSQGNQPQHFGDGTRLSIL.

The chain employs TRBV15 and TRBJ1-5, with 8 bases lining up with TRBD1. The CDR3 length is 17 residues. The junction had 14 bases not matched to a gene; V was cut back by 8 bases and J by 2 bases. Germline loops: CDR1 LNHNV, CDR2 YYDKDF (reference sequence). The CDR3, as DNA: TGTGCCACCGAAGGCGGACAGGGAAGGATGGGCAATCAGCCCCAGCATTTT. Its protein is CATEGGQGRMGNQPQHF.

Here the CDR3 DNA reads TGCGCCAGCAGCCCGACAGGGGACGAGACCCAGTACTTC. It codes for CASSPTGDETQYF. The chain has TRBV5-1 and TRBJ2-5, with 8 bases identical to TRBD1. Losses at the gene ends were 4 bases for V and 5 bases for J; bases not matched to a gene: 4. Germline lookup yields CDR1 SGHRS and CDR2 YFSETQ. This CDR3 contains 13 residues.

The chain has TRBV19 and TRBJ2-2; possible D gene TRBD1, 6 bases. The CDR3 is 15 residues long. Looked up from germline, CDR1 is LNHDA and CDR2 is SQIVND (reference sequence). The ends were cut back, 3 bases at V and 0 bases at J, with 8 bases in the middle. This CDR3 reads CASSINRANTGELFF. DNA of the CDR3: TGTGCCAGTAGTATTAACAGGGCGAACACCGGGGAGCTGTTTTTT. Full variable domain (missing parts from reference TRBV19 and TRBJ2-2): DGGITQSPKYLFRKEGQNVTLSCEQNLNHDAMYWYRQDPGQGLRLIYYSQIVNDFQKGDIAEGYSVSREKKESFPLTVTSAQKNPTAFYLCASSINRANTGELFFGEGSRLTVL.

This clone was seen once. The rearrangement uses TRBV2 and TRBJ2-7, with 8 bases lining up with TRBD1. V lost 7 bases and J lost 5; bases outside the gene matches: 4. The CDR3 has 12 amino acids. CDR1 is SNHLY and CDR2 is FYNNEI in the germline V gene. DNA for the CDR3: TGTGCCAGCATGACAGGGGCCAACGAGCAGTACTTC. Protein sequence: CASMTGANEQYF.

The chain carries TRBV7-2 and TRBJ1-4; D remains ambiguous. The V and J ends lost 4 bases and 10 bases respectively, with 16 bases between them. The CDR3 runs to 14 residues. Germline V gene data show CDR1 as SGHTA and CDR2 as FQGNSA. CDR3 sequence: CASSSLEADRKLFF. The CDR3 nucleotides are TGTGCCAGCAGCTCCTTGGAGGCCGATCGAAAACTGTTTTTT.

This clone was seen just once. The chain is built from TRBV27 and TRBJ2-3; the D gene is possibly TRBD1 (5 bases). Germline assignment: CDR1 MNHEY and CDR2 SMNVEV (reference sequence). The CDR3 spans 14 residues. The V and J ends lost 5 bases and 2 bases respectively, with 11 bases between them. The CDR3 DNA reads TGTGCCAGCAGTCGACAGTTAAACACAGATACGCAGTATTTT. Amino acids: CASSRQLNTDTQYF.

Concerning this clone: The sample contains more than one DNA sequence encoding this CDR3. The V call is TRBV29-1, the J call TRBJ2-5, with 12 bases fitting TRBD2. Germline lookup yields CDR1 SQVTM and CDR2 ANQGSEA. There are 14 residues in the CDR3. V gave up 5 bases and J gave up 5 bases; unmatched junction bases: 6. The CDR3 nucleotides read TGCAGCGTTCCTAGCGGGGGGGCATGGGAGACCCAGTACTTC. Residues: CSVPSGGAWETQYF.

The DNA for the CDR3 is TGTGCCAGCAGGGTTGTCGGCCTGGGAGGATGGCAGCCCCAGCATTTT. Translating gives CASRVVGLGGWQPQHF. This chain connects TRBV27 to TRBJ1-5, with no clear D. Between the trimmed V and J ends, which lost 6 bases and 7 bases, there was a span of 22 bases. The germline V gene has CDR1 MNHEY and CDR2 SMNVEV (reference sequence). This CDR3 is 16 amino acids long.

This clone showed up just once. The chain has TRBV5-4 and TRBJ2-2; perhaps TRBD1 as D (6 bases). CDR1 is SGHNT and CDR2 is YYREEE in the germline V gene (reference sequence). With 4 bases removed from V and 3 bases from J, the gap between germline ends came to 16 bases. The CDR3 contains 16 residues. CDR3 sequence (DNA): TGTGCCAGCAGCCACCCAGATGGGGGCTACACCGGGGAGCTGTTTTTT. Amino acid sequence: CASSHPDGGYTGELFF.

CDR3 in amino acids: CASSRTSRGNEQFF. The DNA of the CDR3 is TGTGCCAGCAGCCGGACTTCCCGTGGGAATGAGCAGTTCTTC. The rearrangement joins TRBV14 to TRBJ2-1; maybe TRBD2 (5 bases). This CDR3 is built from 14 residues. Between the trimmed V and J ends, which lost 4 bases and 7 bases, there was a span of 14 bases. Germline assignment: CDR1 SGHDN and CDR2 FVKESK.

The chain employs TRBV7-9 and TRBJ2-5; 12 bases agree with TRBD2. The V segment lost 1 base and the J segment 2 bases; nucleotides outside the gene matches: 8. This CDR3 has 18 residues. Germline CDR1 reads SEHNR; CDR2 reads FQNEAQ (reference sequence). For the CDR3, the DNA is TGTGCCAGCAGCTTAGGGGTACTAGCGGGGGGCCAACAAGAGACCCAGTACTTC. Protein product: CASSLGVLAGGQQETQYF.

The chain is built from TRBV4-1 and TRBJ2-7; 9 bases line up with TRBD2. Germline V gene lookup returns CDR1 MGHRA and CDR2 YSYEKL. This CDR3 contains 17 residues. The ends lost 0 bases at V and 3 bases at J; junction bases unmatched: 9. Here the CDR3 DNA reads TGCGCCAGCAGCCAAGATCCGCAGCGGGAGGCCTACTACGAGCAGTACTTC. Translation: CASSQDPQREAYYEQYF.

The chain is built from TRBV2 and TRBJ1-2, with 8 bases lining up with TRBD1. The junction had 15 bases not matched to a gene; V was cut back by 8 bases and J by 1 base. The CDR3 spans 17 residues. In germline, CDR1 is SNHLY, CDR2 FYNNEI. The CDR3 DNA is TGTGCCAGCTTCCCTGGGACAGGCTTGAAGGGTAACTATGGCTACACCTTC. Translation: CASFPGTGLKGNYGYTF. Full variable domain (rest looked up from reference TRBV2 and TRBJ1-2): EPEVTQTPSHQVTQMGQEVILRCVPISNHLYFYWYRQILGQKVEFLVSFYNNEISEKSEIFDDQFSVERPDGSNFTLKIRSTKLEDSAMYFCASFPGTGLKGNYGYTFGSGTRLTVV.

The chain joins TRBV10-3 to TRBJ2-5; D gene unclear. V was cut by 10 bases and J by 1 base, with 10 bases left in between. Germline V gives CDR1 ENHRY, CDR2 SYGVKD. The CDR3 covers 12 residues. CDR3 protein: CATRASQETQYF. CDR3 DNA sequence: TGTGCCACCCGCGCCTCCCAAGAGACCCAGTACTTC.

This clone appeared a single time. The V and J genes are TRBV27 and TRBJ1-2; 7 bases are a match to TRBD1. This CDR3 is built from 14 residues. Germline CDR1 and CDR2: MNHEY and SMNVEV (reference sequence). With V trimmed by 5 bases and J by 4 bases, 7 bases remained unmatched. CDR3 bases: TGTGCCAGCAGTACCAGACAGGGAGGCTATGGCTACACCTTC. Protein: CASSTRQGGYGYTF.

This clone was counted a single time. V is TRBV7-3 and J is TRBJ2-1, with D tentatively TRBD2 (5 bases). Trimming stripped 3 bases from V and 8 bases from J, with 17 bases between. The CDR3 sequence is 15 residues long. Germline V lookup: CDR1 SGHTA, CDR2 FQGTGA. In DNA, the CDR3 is TGTGCCAGCAGCTTCGGACTGGGTGGTTGGGATGAGCAGTTCTTC. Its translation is CASSFGLGGWDEQFF.

CDR3 nucleotide sequence: TGCGCCAGCACGGTTCAAGCGGGGGGCACCGGGGAGCTGTTTTTT. This codes for CASTVQAGGTGELFF. This rearrangement joins TRBV5-1 to TRBJ2-2; TRBD2 matches 9 bases. The CDR3 has 15 residues. CDR1 is SGHRS and CDR2 is YFSETQ in the germline V gene. V was pared by 6 bases and J by 4 bases, with 7 bases of the junction left unmatched.

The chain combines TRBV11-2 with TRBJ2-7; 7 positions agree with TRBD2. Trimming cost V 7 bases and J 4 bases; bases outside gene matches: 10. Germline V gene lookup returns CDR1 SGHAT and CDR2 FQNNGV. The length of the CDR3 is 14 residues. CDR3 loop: CASMVGGSGYEQYF. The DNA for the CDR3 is TGTGCCAGCATGGTAGGCGGGAGTGGGTACGAGCAGTACTTC.

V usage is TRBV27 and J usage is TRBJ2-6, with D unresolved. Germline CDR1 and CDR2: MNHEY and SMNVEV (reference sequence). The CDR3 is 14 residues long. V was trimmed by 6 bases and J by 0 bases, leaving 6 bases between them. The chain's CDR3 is CASSTGSGANVLTF. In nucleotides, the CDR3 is TGTGCCAGCAGCACGGGCTCTGGGGCCAACGTCCTGACTTTC.

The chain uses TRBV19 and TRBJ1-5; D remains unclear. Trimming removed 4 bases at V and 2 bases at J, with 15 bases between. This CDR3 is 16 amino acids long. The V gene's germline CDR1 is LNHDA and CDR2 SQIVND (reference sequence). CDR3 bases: TGTGCCAGTAGTACCAGAGCGGGGAGGGGCAATCAGCCCCAGCATTTT. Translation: CASSTRAGRGNQPQHF.

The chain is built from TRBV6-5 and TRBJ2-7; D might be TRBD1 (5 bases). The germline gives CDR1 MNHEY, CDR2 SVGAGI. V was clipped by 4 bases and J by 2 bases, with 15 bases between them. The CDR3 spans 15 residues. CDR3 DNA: TGTGCCAGCAGTTCCCCCTTCCAGGGAACCTACGAGCAGTACTTC. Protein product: CASSSPFQGTYEQYF.